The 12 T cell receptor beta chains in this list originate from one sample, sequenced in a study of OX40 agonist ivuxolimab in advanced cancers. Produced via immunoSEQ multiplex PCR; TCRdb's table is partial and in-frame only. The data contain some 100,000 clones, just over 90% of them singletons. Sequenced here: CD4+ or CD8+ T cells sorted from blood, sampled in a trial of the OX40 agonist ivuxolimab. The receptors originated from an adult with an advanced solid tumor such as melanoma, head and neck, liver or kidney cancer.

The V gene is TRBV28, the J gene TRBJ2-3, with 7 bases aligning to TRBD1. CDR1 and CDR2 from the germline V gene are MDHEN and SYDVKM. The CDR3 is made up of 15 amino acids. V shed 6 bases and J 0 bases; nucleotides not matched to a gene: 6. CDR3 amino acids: CASRWDRASTDTQYF. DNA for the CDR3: TGTGCCAGCAGATGGGACAGAGCTAGCACAGATACGCAGTATTTT.

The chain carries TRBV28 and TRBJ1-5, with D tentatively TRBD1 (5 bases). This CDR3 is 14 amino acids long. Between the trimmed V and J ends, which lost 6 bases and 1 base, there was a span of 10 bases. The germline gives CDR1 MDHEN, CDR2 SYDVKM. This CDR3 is CASRVGASNQPQHF. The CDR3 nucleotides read TGTGCCAGCAGAGTTGGGGCCAGCAATCAGCCCCAGCATTTT. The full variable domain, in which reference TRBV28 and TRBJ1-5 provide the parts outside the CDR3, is DVKVTQSSRYLVKRTGEKVFLECVQDMDHENMFWYRQDPGLGLRLIYFSYDVKMKEKGDIPEGYSVSREKKERFSLILESASTNQTSMYLCASRVGASNQPQHFGDGTRLSIL.

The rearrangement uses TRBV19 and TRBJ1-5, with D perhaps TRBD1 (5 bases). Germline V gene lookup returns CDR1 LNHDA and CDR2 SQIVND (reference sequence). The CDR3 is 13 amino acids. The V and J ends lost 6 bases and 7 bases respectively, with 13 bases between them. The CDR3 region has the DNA TGTGCCAGTAGCCAAAGAAGGGGCCAGCCCCAGCATTTT. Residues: CASSQRRGQPQHF.

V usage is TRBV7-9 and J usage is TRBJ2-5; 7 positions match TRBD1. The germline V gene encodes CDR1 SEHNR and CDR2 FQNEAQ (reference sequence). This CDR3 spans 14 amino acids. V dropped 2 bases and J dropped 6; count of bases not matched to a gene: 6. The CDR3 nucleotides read TGTGCCAGCAGCTTAAACAGGGGCGGACAGACCCAGTACTTC. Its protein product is CASSLNRGGQTQYF.

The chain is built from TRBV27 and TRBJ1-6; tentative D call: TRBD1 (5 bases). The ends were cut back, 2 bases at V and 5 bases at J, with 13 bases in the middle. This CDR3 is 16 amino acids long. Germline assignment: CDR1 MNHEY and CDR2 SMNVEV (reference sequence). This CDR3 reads CASSLSATANNSPLHF. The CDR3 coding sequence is TGTGCCAGCAGTTTAAGTGCGACAGCGAATAATTCACCCCTCCACTTT.

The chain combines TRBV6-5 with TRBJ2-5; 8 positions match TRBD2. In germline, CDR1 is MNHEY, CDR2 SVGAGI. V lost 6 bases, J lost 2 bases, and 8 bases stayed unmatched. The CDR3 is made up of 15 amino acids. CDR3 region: CASSPGGAGQETQYF. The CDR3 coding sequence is TGTGCCAGCAGCCCCGGGGGGGCAGGACAAGAGACCCAGTACTTC.

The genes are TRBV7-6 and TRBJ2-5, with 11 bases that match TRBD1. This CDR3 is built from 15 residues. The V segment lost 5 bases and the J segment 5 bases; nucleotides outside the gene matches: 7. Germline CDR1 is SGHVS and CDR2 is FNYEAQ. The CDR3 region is CASSARTGGDETQYF. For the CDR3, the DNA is TGTGCCAGCAGCGCCCGGACAGGGGGCGATGAGACCCAGTACTTC.

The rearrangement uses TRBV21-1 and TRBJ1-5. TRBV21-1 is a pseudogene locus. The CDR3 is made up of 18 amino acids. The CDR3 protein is CASSKVRTERNSNQPQHF. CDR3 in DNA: TGTGCCAGCAGCAAAGTGAGGACGGAACGAAATAGCAATCAGCCCCAGCATTTT.

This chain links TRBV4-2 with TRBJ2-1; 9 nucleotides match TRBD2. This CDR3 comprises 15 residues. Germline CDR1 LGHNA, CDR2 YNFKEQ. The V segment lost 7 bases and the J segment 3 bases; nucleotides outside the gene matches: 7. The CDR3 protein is CASKQGLADYNEQFF. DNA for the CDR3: TGTGCCAGCAAACAGGGACTAGCAGACTACAATGAGCAGTTCTTC.

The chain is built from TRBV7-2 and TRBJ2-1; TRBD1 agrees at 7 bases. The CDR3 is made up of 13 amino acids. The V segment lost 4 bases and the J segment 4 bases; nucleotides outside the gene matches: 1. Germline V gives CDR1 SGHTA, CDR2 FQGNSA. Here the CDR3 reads CASSSQGYNEQFF. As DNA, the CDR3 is TGTGCCAGCAGCTCACAGGGGTACAATGAGCAGTTCTTC.

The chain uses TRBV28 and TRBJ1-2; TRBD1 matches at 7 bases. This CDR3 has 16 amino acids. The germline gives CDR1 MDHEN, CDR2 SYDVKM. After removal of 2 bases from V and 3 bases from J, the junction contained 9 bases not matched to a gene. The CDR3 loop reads CASSLTPTGAHYGYTF. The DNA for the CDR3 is TGTGCCAGCAGTTTAACCCCCACAGGGGCCCACTATGGCTACACCTTC.

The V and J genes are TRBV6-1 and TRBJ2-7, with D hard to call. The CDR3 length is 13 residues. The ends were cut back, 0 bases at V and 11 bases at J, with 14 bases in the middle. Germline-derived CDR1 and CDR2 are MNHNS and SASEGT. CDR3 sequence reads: CASSEAGATVEYF. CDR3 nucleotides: TGTGCCAGCAGTGAAGCGGGCGCAACGGTCGAGTACTTC.